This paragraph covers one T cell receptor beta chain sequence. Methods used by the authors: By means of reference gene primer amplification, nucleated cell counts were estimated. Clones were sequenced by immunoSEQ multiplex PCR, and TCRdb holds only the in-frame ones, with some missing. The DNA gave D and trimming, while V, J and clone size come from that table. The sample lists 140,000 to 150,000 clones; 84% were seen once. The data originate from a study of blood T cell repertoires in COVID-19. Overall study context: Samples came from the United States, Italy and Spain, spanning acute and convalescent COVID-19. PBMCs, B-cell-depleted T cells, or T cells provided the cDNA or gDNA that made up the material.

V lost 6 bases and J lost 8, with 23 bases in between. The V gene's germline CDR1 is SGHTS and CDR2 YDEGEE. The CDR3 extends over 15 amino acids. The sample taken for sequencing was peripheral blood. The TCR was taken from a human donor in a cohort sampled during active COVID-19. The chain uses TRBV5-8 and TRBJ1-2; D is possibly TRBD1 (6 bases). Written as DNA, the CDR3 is TGTGCCAGCACCCCAGGACAGCCGGAGCCTCGCGGCTACACCTTC. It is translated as CASTPGQPEPRGYTF.